These T cell receptor beta chains were read from a single sample in a study of CD8 T cells in Susac syndrome. TCRdb called the immunoSEQ multiplex PCR reads again in MiXCR, with one record for every CDR3 protein. Altogether about 120,000 distinct CDR3 sequences are present, around 92% being singletons, with the ten largest covering around 0.12%. Source material: CD8+ T cells from PBMCs. The receptors were gathered from a human donor in good health. The CDR3 runs from the conserved cysteine through the conserved F or W. Each record gives: V gene, clone size, D gene, J gene, CDR3 protein, CDR3 DNA. D genes are given only for firm matches. Only part of the rows carry a size: once, few, many, or a class if the clone is expanded.

v_gene: TRBV7-8; abundance: .; d_gene: .; j_gene: TRBJ2-7; CDR3aa: CASSLGQVKAYEQYF; CDR3nt: TGTGCCAGCAGCTTAGGGCAGGTTAAGGCCTACGAGCAGTACTTC
v_gene: TRBV11-2; abundance: few; d_gene: .; j_gene: TRBJ1-1; CDR3aa: CASSKDRGTEAFF; CDR3nt: TGTGCCAGCAGCAAGGACCGAGGGACTGAAGCTTTCTTT
v_gene: TRBV4-2; abundance: once; d_gene: .; j_gene: TRBJ2-4; CDR3aa: CASSQATVAKNIQYF; CDR3nt: TGTGCCAGCAGCCAAGCTACGGTAGCCAAAAACATTCAGTACTTC
v_gene: TRBV24-1; abundance: .; d_gene: .; j_gene: TRBJ2-6; CDR3aa: CATSDTDVAGANVLTF; CDR3nt: TGTGCCACCAGTGATACCGATGTTGCTGGGGCCAACGTCCTGACTTTC
v_gene: TRBV7-3; abundance: .; d_gene: TRBD1; j_gene: TRBJ1-1; CDR3aa: CASSRGGGTGGAEAFF; CDR3nt: TGTGCCAGCAGCCGAGGTGGCGGGACAGGGGGCGCTGAAGCTTTCTTT
v_gene: TRBV7-3; abundance: .; d_gene: .; j_gene: TRBJ2-7; CDR3aa: CASSLSSLLVDEQYF; CDR3nt: TGTGCCAGCAGCTTAAGCTCTCTCCTCGTCGACGAGCAGTACTTC
v_gene: TRBV7-2; abundance: .; d_gene: TRBD2; j_gene: TRBJ2-1; CDR3aa: CASSSRTSEQFF; CDR3nt: TGTGCCAGCAGCTCTAGGACTAGCGAGCAGTTCTTC
v_gene: TRBV5-1; abundance: .; d_gene: .; j_gene: TRBJ2-4; CDR3aa: CASSLDVAKNIQYF; CDR3nt: TGCGCCAGCAGCTTGGACGTAGCCAAAAACATTCAGTACTTC
v_gene: TRBV4-3; abundance: .; d_gene: TRBD2; j_gene: TRBJ2-2; CDR3aa: CASSQDYIEAGGNTGELFF; CDR3nt: TGCGCCAGCAGCCAAGATTATATCGAAGCGGGAGGTAACACCGGGGAGCTGTTTTTT
v_gene: TRBV29-1; abundance: .; d_gene: .; j_gene: TRBJ1-5; CDR3aa: CSVSSGGGNQPQHF; CDR3nt: TGCAGCGTGAGCTCGGGAGGGGGCAATCAGCCCCAGCATTTT